Reported below is one T cell receptor (beta chain). The antigen remains unidentified. UMIs accompanied the 5'RACE template switching by which TCR beta cDNA was made. TCRdb re-called the 5' RACE reads and gives one entry per CDR3 protein, without DNA. This table lists some 390,000 distinct CDR3 sequences. Germline V gives CDR1 SGHRS, CDR2 YFSETQ. The CDR3 sequence is 13 residues long. These data belong to a study of T cells expressing NK-cell markers. Study-wide findings and caveats: In 5 to 7 donors, dominant CD3+CD56+NKG2C+ clones formed roughly 1.0-7.5% of CD8+ cells.

The chain links TRBV5-1 to TRBJ2-7; checking the TCRdb D call of TRBD1 is not possible without DNA. The sequenced sample consisted of blood T cells: a sorted CD56 or NKG2C T cell subset, CD4+ or CD8+ T cells, or bulk PBMC T cells (not recorded which). This TCR derives from a woman aged 45-65 years in good health. The CDR3 protein is CASSLEAQGQQYF. The whole variable domain, remainder taken from reference TRBV5-1 and TRBJ2-7, is KAGVTQTPRYLIKTRGQQVTLSCSPISGHRSVSWYQQTPGQGLQFLFEYFSETQRNKGNFPGRFSGRQFSNSRSEMNVSTLELGDSALYLCASSLEAQGQQYFGPGTRLTVT.